These 21 T cell receptor beta chains were all obtained from the same sample, sequenced in a study of shared clonotypes between healthy human individuals. The method was immunoSEQ multiplex PCR; TCRdb's version includes in-frame clones alone and lacks a portion of them. The sample includes approximately 810,000 clones, 80% to 95% seen only once; the top ten take 20% to 30%. Naivety among CD8 cells was defined by CD45RO negativity and positive CCR7 selection, thereby excluding terminally differentiated effector memory CD45RA+ cells. The sample taken for sequencing was naive CD8+ T cells sorted from blood. The receptors shown here come from a man aged 30-40 years in good health.

In its sample, this clone was seen once. The V gene is TRBV4-1, the J gene TRBJ2-1, with unresolved D. CDR3 length: 12 amino acids. Germline V gene sequence: CDR1 MGHRA, CDR2 YSYEKL. With 4 bases removed from V and 8 bases from J, the gap between germline ends came to 9 bases. The CDR3 DNA follows: TGCGCCAGCAGCCGGTCTCAGGATGAGCAGTTCTTC. Translation: CASSRSQDEQFF.

Only one count was recorded for this clone. This sequence joins TRBV28 and TRBJ2-1; D is undetermined. Germline V gene sequence: CDR1 MDHEN, CDR2 SYDVKM. This CDR3 is built from 12 residues. V lost 3 bases to trimming and J lost 7 bases, with 7 bases between them. CDR3 residues: CASSFLWNEQFF. CDR3 nucleotide sequence: TGTGCCAGCAGTTTTCTCTGGAATGAGCAGTTCTTC.

The V gene is TRBV7-9, the J gene TRBJ2-7, with no clear D. The CDR3 is 16 residues long. Looked up from germline, CDR1 is SEHNR and CDR2 is FQNEAQ (reference sequence). The V and J ends lost 3 bases and 4 bases respectively, with 19 bases between them. In nucleotides, the CDR3 is TGTGCCAGCAGCTTTTCGACCGCATCGACTCTTTACGAGCAGTACTTC. Its translation: CASSFSTASTLYEQYF.

The CDR3 is CASSLGGGPDTQYF. The CDR3 DNA is TGTGCCAGCAGCTTAGGGGGGGGCCCAGATACGCAGTATTTT. The chain joins TRBV7-2 to TRBJ2-3; tentative D call: TRBD2 (7 bases). Trimming left V 1 base short and J 4 bases short, with 9 bases between. CDR3 length: 14 residues. In germline, CDR1 is SGHTA, CDR2 FQGNSA.

The chain links TRBV19 to TRBJ2-2; unclear D gene. The germline V and J ends were trimmed by 1 base and 6 bases, with 12 bases remaining between them. Germline-derived CDR1 and CDR2 are LNHDA and SQIVND (reference sequence). The CDR3 contains 15 residues. The CDR3 DNA reads as TGTGCCAGTAGTATAGTTGTTACGGAATCCGGGGAGCTGTTTTTT. Translated, it gives CASSIVVTESGELFF.

The chain is built from TRBV25-1 and TRBJ1-4, with 9 bases identical to TRBD1. The CDR3 is made up of 17 amino acids. Germline lookup yields CDR1 MGHDK and CDR2 SYGVNS. With 6 bases clipped from V and 3 bases from J, the junction kept 11 bases outside the gene matches. The CDR3 DNA reads as TGTGCCAGCAGCCATGGGACAGGGTTTTCGGCTAATGAAAAACTGTTTTTT. It translates to CASSHGTGFSANEKLFF.

V usage is TRBV10-1 and J usage is TRBJ1-2, with D possibly being TRBD1 (5 bases). Germline lookup yields CDR1 WNHNN and CDR2 SYGVQD (reference sequence). This CDR3 comprises 14 residues. V was shortened by 6 bases and J by 1 base, with 12 bases between the two germline ends. CDR3 coding DNA: TGCGCCAGCAGCCCGGGACGGATTAACTATGGCTACACCTTC. Translating gives CASSPGRINYGYTF.

This chain links TRBV11-2 with TRBJ2-7; 7 positions match TRBD2. V gave up 6 bases and J gave up 2 bases; unmatched junction bases: 13. CDR3 length: 16 residues. Per germline, CDR1 SGHAT and CDR2 FQNNGV. CDR3 DNA sequence: TGTGCCAGCAGTACCACTGGGAGGGGCTACACCTACGAGCAGTACTTC. Residues: CASSTTGRGYTYEQYF.

The chain has TRBV28 and TRBJ1-5; 10 nucleotides match TRBD1. The CDR3 consists of 17 residues. J was trimmed by 0 bases and V by 5 bases; bases with no gene match: 7. Per germline, CDR1 MDHEN and CDR2 SYDVKM. Here the CDR3 reads CASSGTGVWNSNQPQHF. For the CDR3, the DNA is TGTGCCAGCAGTGGGACAGGGGTTTGGAATAGCAATCAGCCCCAGCATTTT. Together with reference TRBV28 and TRBJ1-5, the CDR3 gives the full variable domain: DVKVTQSSRYLVKRTGEKVFLECVQDMDHENMFWYRQDPGLGLRLIYFSYDVKMKEKGDIPEGYSVSREKKERFSLILESASTNQTSMYLCASSGTGVWNSNQPQHFGDGTRLSIL.

The chain couples TRBV5-6 to TRBJ1-2; D unresolved. Germline lookup yields CDR1 SGHDT and CDR2 YYEEEE. Trimming took 1 base from V and 3 from J, leaving 7 bases between them. The CDR3 loop spans 13 amino acids. The CDR3 is CASSLSEYYGYTF. CDR3 sequence (DNA): TGTGCCAGCAGCTTGTCTGAATACTATGGCTACACCTTC.

This clone was found once. This sequence joins TRBV9 and TRBJ2-6; D gene unclear. The germline gives CDR1 SGDLS, CDR2 YYNGEE. The CDR3 sequence is 16 residues long. Trimming removed 0 bases from V and 0 bases from J, with 7 bases in between. The chain's CDR3 is CASSVAEHSGANVLTF. CDR3 coding DNA: TGTGCCAGCAGCGTAGCTGAACACTCTGGGGCCAACGTCCTGACTTTC.

The chain is built from TRBV7-9 and TRBJ2-1; 7 nucleotides match TRBD2. The CDR3 runs to 16 residues. V lost 2 bases to trimming and J lost 8 bases; unmatched junction nucleotides: 12. Germline assignment: CDR1 SEHNR and CDR2 FQNEAQ (reference sequence). The CDR3 bases are TGTGCCAGCAGCTTACCCCCGGGACTACTCTCGGATGAGCAGTTCTTC. The encoded protein is CASSLPPGLLSDEQFF.

This chain connects TRBV9 to TRBJ1-3, with D possibly matching TRBD1 (6 bases). CDR1 is SGDLS and CDR2 is YYNGEE in the germline V gene. V was pared by 0 bases and J by 0 bases, with 10 bases between. This CDR3 has 16 residues. The CDR3 sequence: CASSVAGGYSGNTIYF. The CDR3 coding sequence is TGTGCCAGCAGCGTAGCGGGGGGCTACTCTGGAAACACCATATATTTT. Drawing the rest from reference TRBV9 and TRBJ1-3, the complete variable domain is DSGVTQTPKHLITATGQRVTLRCSPRSGDLSVYWYQQSLDQGLQFLIQYYNGEERAKGNILERFSAQQFPDLHSELNLSSLELGDSALYFCASSVAGGYSGNTIYFGEGSWLTVV.

V is TRBV28 and J is TRBJ2-7; no clear D. The CDR3 runs 14 residues. Trimming left V 2 bases short and J 0 bases short, with 8 bases between. Germline V gives CDR1 MDHEN, CDR2 SYDVKM. This CDR3 is CASSLLPNSYEQYF. The CDR3 nucleotides are TGTGCCAGCAGTTTACTTCCCAACTCCTACGAGCAGTACTTC.

The V and J genes are TRBV4-1 and TRBJ2-7, with 7 bases identical to TRBD1. The germline V gene encodes CDR1 MGHRA and CDR2 YSYEKL. The CDR3 consists of 14 residues. The trim removed 3 bases at V and 1 base at J, leaving 3 bases unmatched. The CDR3: CASSQGDRSYEQYF. CDR3 in DNA: TGCGCCAGCAGCCAGGGGGACAGATCCTACGAGCAGTACTTC.

The CDR3: CASSQWEREPHEQYF. In nucleotides, the CDR3 is TGCGCCAGCAGCCAATGGGAAAGGGAGCCCCACGAGCAGTACTTC. The chain joins TRBV4-1 to TRBJ2-7; possible D gene TRBD2, 5 bases. The germline gives CDR1 MGHRA, CDR2 YSYEKL. This CDR3 contains 15 residues. Between the trimmed V and J ends, which lost 2 bases and 5 bases, there was a span of 16 bases.

The CDR3 nucleotides read TGTGCCAGCAGCCCCCAGCCAGATACGCAGTATTTT. This codes for CASSPQPDTQYF. The V gene is TRBV7-9, the J gene TRBJ2-3; D remains unclear. The CDR3 totals 12 residues. Germline V gene sequence: CDR1 SEHNR, CDR2 FQNEAQ (reference sequence). Trimming left V 5 bases short and J 4 bases short, with 7 bases between.

Turning to this clone: Different DNA sequences within this sample yield the same CDR3. This chain joins TRBV7-9 and TRBJ1-5; unclear D gene. Germline lookup yields CDR1 SEHNR and CDR2 FQNEAQ (reference sequence). The CDR3 totals 12 residues. Trimming shortened V by 5 bases and J by 1 base, and 3 bases separated the two germline ends. This CDR3 is CASSLSNQPQHF. CDR3 coding DNA: TGTGCCAGCAGCCTAAGCAATCAGCCCCAGCATTTT.

Only one count was recorded for this clone. The chain employs TRBV28 and TRBJ2-7, with D perhaps TRBD1 (6 bases). Per the germline V gene, CDR1 is MDHEN and CDR2 is SYDVKM. This CDR3 is 14 amino acids long. V lost 11 bases and J 3 bases, leaving 20 bases between the germline ends. The CDR3 loop reads CAASSLLGGYEQYF. The CDR3 bases are TGTGCCGCCAGCAGTTTATTAGGGGGCTACGAGCAGTACTTC.

The chain couples TRBV9 to TRBJ2-3; D gene ambiguous. Germline CDR1 reads SGDLS; CDR2 reads YYNGEE. The V gene lost 0 bases and the J gene lost 0 bases, with 8 bases spanning the gap. The CDR3 is 15 amino acids. The CDR3 bases are TGTGCCAGCAGCGTAGCGGGTTCTAGCACAGATACGCAGTATTTT. Protein product: CASSVAGSSTDTQYF.

The rearrangement links TRBV7-2 to TRBJ1-1; 8 bases are shared with TRBD1. The V gene's germline CDR1 is SGHTA and CDR2 FQGNSA. The CDR3 has 15 residues. V gave up 5 bases and J gave up 9 bases; unmatched junction bases: 14. The chain's CDR3 is CASSPPPGQAGQAFF. The CDR3 DNA reads as TGTGCCAGCAGCCCGCCCCCGGGACAGGCGGGGCAAGCTTTCTTT.